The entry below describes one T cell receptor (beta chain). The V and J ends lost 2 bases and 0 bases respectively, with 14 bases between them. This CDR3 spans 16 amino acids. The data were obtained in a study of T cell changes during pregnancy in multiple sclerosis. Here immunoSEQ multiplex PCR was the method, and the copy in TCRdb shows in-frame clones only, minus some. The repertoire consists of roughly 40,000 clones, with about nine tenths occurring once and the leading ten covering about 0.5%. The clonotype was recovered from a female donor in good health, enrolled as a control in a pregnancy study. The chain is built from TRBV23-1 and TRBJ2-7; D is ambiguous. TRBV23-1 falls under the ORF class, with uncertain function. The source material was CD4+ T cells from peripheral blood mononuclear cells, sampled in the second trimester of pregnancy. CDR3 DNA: TGCGCCAGCAGTCAACCAGAGACACGCCTCTCCTACGAGCAGTACTTC. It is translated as CASSQPETRLSYEQYF.